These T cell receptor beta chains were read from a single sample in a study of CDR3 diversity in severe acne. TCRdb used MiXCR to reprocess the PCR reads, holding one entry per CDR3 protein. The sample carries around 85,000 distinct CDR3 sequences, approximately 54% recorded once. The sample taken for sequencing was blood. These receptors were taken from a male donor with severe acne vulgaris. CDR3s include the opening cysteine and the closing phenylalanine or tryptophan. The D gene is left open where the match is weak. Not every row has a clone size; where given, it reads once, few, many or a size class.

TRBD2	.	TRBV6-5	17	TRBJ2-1	TGTGCCAGCAGTCAAACAGCGGGAGGGCCCCACTACAATGAGCAGTTCTTC	CASSQTAGGPHYNEQFF
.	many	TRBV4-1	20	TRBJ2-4	TGCGCCAGCAGCCAAGCCAGGACTACCGAATACCTCCGAGCCAAAAACATTCAGTACTTC	CASSQARTTEYLRAKNIQYF
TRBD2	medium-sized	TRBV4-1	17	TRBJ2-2	TGCGCCAGCAGCCACATCAGAAAGGGACTAGCGAGCCGGGAGCTGTTTTTT	CASSHIRKGLASRELFF
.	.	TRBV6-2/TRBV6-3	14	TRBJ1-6	TGTGCCAGCACCCACGGGACGAAGGATTCACCCCTCCACTTT	CASTHGTKDSPLHF
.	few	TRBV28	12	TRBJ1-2	TGTGCCAGCAGTTCTGGGAACTATGGCTACACCTTC	CASSSGNYGYTF
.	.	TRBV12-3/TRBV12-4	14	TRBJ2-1	TGTGCCAGCAGTTTAGGCCTGAATACCGGTGAGCAGTTCTTC	CASSLGLNTGEQFF
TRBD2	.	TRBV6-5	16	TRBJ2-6	TGTGCCAGCAGACCGGACTGGGGGGGTGGGGCCAACGTCCTGACTTTC	CASRPDWGGGANVLTF
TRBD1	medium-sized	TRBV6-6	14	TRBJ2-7	TGTGCCAGCAGGAAAGGGACAGGGGGCGCCGAGCAGTACTTC	CASRKGTGGAEQYF
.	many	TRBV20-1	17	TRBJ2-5	TGCAGTGCTAGACCCCCCACCAGCGGACGGCAAAAAGAGACCCAGTACTTC	CSARPPTSGRQKETQYF
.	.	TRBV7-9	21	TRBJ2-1	.	CASSFYICSAGRQGAYNEQFF
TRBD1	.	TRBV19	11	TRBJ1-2	TGTGCCAGTACAGGGGGCCGTGGCTACACCTTC	CASTGGRGYTF
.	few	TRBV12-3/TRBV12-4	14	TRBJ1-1	TGTGCCAGCAGTTGGGAGGGAAGGAACACTGAAGCTTTCTTT	CASSWEGRNTEAFF
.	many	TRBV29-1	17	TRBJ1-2	TGCAGCGTTGAAGATTCTCCGACCTCAGGGAGGGGCTATGGCTACACCTTC	CSVEDSPTSGRGYGYTF
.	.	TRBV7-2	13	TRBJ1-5	TGTGCCAGCGGCCTGGGACTCGATCAGCCCCAGCATTTT	CASGLGLDQPQHF
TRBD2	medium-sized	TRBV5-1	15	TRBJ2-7	TGCGCCAGCAGCTGGAAGACTAGCGGGAGCGACGAGCAGTACTTC	CASSWKTSGSDEQYF
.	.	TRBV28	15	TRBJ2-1	TGTGCCAGCTTAGAGTGGGTTAGCTCCTACAATGAGCAGTTCTTC	CASLEWVSSYNEQFF
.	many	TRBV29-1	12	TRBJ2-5	TGCAGCACCCCCGCGGAAAGTGGGACCCAGTACTTC	CSTPAESGTQYF
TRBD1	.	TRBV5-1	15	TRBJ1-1	TGTGCCAGCAGCTCGGGGACAGGCAGGAGCGCTGAAGCTTTCTTT	CASSSGTGRSAEAFF
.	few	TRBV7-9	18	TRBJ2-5	TGTGCCAGCAGCCCCGGGCGGTGGGGTACTGGGATCCAAGAGACCCAGTACTTC	CASSPGRWGTGIQETQYF
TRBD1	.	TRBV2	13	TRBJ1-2	TGTGCCAGCCCAGGGGGGCACGGACGAGGCTACACCTTC	CASPGGHGRGYTF
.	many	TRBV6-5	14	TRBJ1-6	TGTGCCAGTTCTGGTGGGCGGAATAATTCACCCCTCCACTTT	CASSGGRNNSPLHF
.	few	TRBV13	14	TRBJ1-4	TGTGCCAGCAGTAAAATCGACAGAGGCGAAAAACTGTTTTTT	CASSKIDRGEKLFF
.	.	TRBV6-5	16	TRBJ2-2	TGTGCCAGCAGTTCACGTATTGAGGGAAACACCGGGGAGCTGTTTTTT	CASSSRIEGNTGELFF
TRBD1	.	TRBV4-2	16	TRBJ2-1	TGTGCCAGCAGCCAAGGGGACAGGGTCGTGTTCAATGAGCAGTTCTTC	CASSQGDRVVFNEQFF
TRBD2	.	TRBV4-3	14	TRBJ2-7	TGCGCCAGCAGCTCGGGACTAGGCCTTCTAGAGCAGTACTTC	CASSSGLGLLEQYF
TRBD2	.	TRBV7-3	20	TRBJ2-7	TGTGCCAGCAGTCTTAGGAGGCCGGGACTAGCGGGAAAAATGTCCTACGAGCAGTACTTC	CASSLRRPGLAGKMSYEQYF
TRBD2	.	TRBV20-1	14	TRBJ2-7	TGCAGTGCTCCCCCCGTGACTAGCTCCCACGAGCAGTACTTC	CSAPPVTSSHEQYF
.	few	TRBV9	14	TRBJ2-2	TGTGCCAGCAGCGTACAGTTAGAGACCGGGGAGCTGTTTTTT	CASSVQLETGELFF
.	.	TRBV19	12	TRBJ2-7	TGTGCCAGTAGTATAAGAGGCAACGAGCAGTACTTC	CASSIRGNEQYF
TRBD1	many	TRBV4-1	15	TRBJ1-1	TGCGCCAGCAGCCGCACAGCCGACAGGGATGGGACGGCTTTCTTT	CASSRTADRDGTAFF